A single sample gave rise to the 19 T cell receptor beta chains below, sequenced in a study of shared clonotypes between healthy human individuals. Generated by immunoSEQ multiplex PCR, the TCRdb table keeps only in-frame clones and is missing some. The sample carries millions of clones, around nine tenths recorded once. Sequenced: naive CD4+ T cells sorted from blood. Indicated subset: CD45RA+ positively selected. The receptors were sampled from a man aged 18 to 35 in good health.

To note about this clone: This sample includes further DNA sequences coding for the same CDR3. The V and J genes are TRBV5-4 and TRBJ2-3, with D unclear. Per germline, CDR1 SGHNT and CDR2 YYREEE (reference sequence). CDR3 length equals 12 residues. The V end lost 3 bases, the J end lost 0 bases, and 2 bases lay between the germline ends. CDR3 coding DNA: TGTGCCAGCAGCTCGAGCACAGATACGCAGTATTTT. This gives the protein CASSSSTDTQYF.

This sequence joins TRBV11-2 and TRBJ2-2, with TRBD2 matching 7 bases. Germline V lookup: CDR1 SGHAT, CDR2 FQNNGV. Trimming removed 1 base from V and 6 bases from J; junction bases left unmatched: 14. This CDR3 contains 18 residues. Written as DNA, the CDR3 is TGTGCCAGCAGCTTAGGGTTGAGGTCTAGCGGTCAGTCCGGGGAGCTGTTTTTT. This codes for CASSLGLRSSGQSGELFF.

This chain links TRBV5-1 with TRBJ1-3, with no clear D. Germline V CDR1 and CDR2: SGHRS, YFSETQ. Trimming left V 1 base short and J 2 bases short, with 10 bases between. The CDR3 loop spans 15 amino acids. CDR3 loop: CASSLSSTAGNTIYF. Here the CDR3 DNA reads TGCGCCAGCAGCTTGTCGAGTACGGCTGGAAACACCATATATTTT. Full variable domain (rest looked up from reference TRBV5-1 and TRBJ1-3): KAGVTQTPRYLIKTRGQQVTLSCSPISGHRSVSWYQQTPGQGLQFLFEYFSETQRNKGNFPGRFSGRQFSNSRSEMNVSTLELGDSALYLCASSLSSTAGNTIYFGEGSWLTVV.

This sequence joins TRBV30 and TRBJ2-5; D unclear. The ends were cut back, 0 bases at V and 5 bases at J, with 10 bases in the middle. CDR3 size: 13 residues. Germline assignment: CDR1 GTSNPN and CDR2 SVGIG (reference sequence). CDR3 protein: CAWSVGVRETQYF. The CDR3 coding sequence is TGTGCCTGGAGTGTGGGCGTCCGGGAGACCCAGTACTTC. Filled out from reference TRBV30 and TRBJ2-5, the complete variable domain reads SQTIHQWPATLVQPVGSPLSLECTVEGTSNPNLYWYRQAAGRGLQLLFYSVGIGQISSEVPQNLSASRPQDRQFILSSKKLLLSDSGFYLCAWSVGVRETQYFGPGTRLLVL.

The V and J genes are TRBV11-2 and TRBJ2-7, with 10 bases lining up with TRBD2. Looked up from germline, CDR1 is SGHAT and CDR2 is FQNNGV. This CDR3 is built from 15 residues. V shed 1 base and J 3 bases; nucleotides not matched to a gene: 3. CDR3 DNA sequence: TGTGCCAGCAGCTTAGTCTCTAGCGGGAGCTACGAGCAGTACTTC. Encoded protein: CASSLVSSGSYEQYF.

This clone was counted once. The rearrangement links TRBV14 to TRBJ2-1, with D tentatively TRBD1 (6 bases). V lost 8 bases, J lost 4 bases, and 15 bases lay in between. The CDR3 covers 14 residues. The germline V gene has CDR1 SGHDN and CDR2 FVKESK. The CDR3 here is CASLPGDMYNEQFF. In DNA, the CDR3 is TGTGCCAGCCTCCCCGGGGACATGTACAATGAGCAGTTCTTC. Drawing the rest from reference TRBV14 and TRBJ2-1, the complete variable domain is EAGVTQFPSHSVIEKGQTVTLRCDPISGHDNLYWYRRVMGKEIKFLLHFVKESKQDESGMPNNRFLAERTGGTYSTLKVQPAELEDSGVYFCASLPGDMYNEQFFGPGTRLTVL.

This clone appeared once. This rearrangement joins TRBV7-9 to TRBJ2-5, with TRBD1 identical over 7 bases. The V gene end was trimmed by 3 bases and the J gene end by 0 bases; junction bases not matched to a gene: 1. This CDR3 spans 14 amino acids. CDR1 is SEHNR, CDR2 FQNEAQ, per germline (reference sequence). CDR3 sequence reads: CASSFGTDQETQYF. The CDR3 DNA reads as TGTGCCAGCAGCTTCGGGACAGACCAAGAGACCCAGTACTTC.

The rearrangement joins TRBV29-1 to TRBJ1-1, with 7 bases fitting TRBD1. With V trimmed by 3 bases and J by 2 bases, 6 bases remained unmatched. This CDR3 comprises 14 residues. Germline lookup yields CDR1 SQVTM and CDR2 ANQGSEA. The CDR3 DNA is TGCAGCGTTGAGCGGCAGGGGGTTAACACTGAAGCTTTCTTT. This translates into CSVERQGVNTEAFF.

This chain joins TRBV6-1 and TRBJ1-2; D might be TRBD1 (6 bases). Germline-derived CDR1 and CDR2 are MNHNS and SASEGT. This CDR3 has 15 residues. With 2 bases removed from V and 0 bases from J, the gap between germline ends came to 10 bases. The CDR3 sequence: CASSEQGQPNYGYTF. The CDR3 DNA sequence: TGTGCCAGCAGTGAACAGGGACAACCTAACTATGGCTACACCTTC.

This clone turned up a few times. The chain employs TRBV27 and TRBJ1-1; TRBD1 is a possible D gene (6 bases). Trimming left V 8 bases short and J 1 base short, with 11 bases between. The CDR3 length is 13 residues. Germline-derived CDR1 and CDR2 are MNHEY and SMNVEV (reference sequence). The CDR3, as DNA: TGTGCCAGCTCGGACAGACCGAACACTGAAGCTTTCTTT. Translating it yields CASSDRPNTEAFF.

The chain recombines TRBV12-5 with TRBJ1-3, with D uncertain. Germline V lookup: CDR1 LGHNT, CDR2 FRNRAP. V lost 2 bases, J lost 4 bases, and 15 bases lay in between. The CDR3 consists of 16 residues. CDR3 region: CASGLLEGPWGNTIYF. In DNA form, the CDR3 reads TGTGCTAGTGGTTTGCTGGAAGGCCCGTGGGGAAACACCATATATTTT.

The rearrangement joins TRBV6-5 to TRBJ1-1, with D hard to call. Trimming shortened V by 1 base and J by 10 bases, and 7 bases separated the two germline ends. Germline V gene sequence: CDR1 MNHEY, CDR2 SVGAGI. This CDR3 has 11 residues. CDR3 loop: CASSYLGLAFF. DNA of the CDR3: TGTGCCAGCAGTTACTTGGGGTTAGCTTTCTTT.

The chain combines TRBV4-1 with TRBJ2-7, with D possibly matching TRBD2 (7 bases). V was clipped by 1 base and J by 6 bases, with 16 bases between them. The CDR3 spans 15 residues. The germline V gene encodes CDR1 MGHRA and CDR2 YSYEKL. CDR3 DNA sequence: TGCGCCAGCAGCCAAGTTGGGGGGGGCGCACGCGAGCAGTACTTC. This gives the protein CASSQVGGGAREQYF.

This clone has just a few counts. The J gene is TRBJ1-1, the V gene TRBV7-2; D is uncertain. This CDR3 contains 13 residues. V gave up 8 bases and J gave up 0 bases, with 10 bases separating them. CDR1 and CDR2 from the germline V gene are SGHTA and FQGNSA. CDR3 DNA sequence: TGTGCCAGCCTCTCGGCCGTGAACACTGAAGCTTTCTTT. Its protein product is CASLSAVNTEAFF.

V usage is TRBV7-8 and J usage is TRBJ2-1; TRBD2 agrees at 7 bases. The trim removed 3 bases at V and 13 bases at J, leaving 9 bases unmatched. CDR3 size: 13 residues. Germline V gives CDR1 SGHVS, CDR2 FQNEAQ. The CDR3 here is CASSFAGTKVQFF. CDR3 in DNA: TGTGCCAGCAGCTTCGCCGGGACTAAGGTACAGTTCTTC.

Of note for this clone: The identical CDR3 is also encoded by other nucleotide sequences in the sample. The genes are TRBV4-3 and TRBJ2-5; TRBD2 matches 7 bases. The CDR3 has 15 residues. Germline V gene lookup returns CDR1 LGHNA and CDR2 YSLEER. V lost 1 base to trimming and J lost 5 bases; unmatched junction nucleotides: 7. CDR3 in DNA: TGCGCCAGCAGCCAAGGACTAGCCGGGTGGGAGACCCAGTACTTC. Translation: CASSQGLAGWETQYF.

The V call is TRBV5-1, the J call TRBJ1-6, with D unclear. Trimming took off 3 bases at V and 5 bases at J, with 12 bases between the two ends. The germline CDR1 and CDR2 sequences are SGHRS and YFSETQ. This CDR3 spans 15 amino acids. The CDR3 loop is CASSSGLTDNSPLHF. The CDR3 DNA reads as TGCGCCAGCAGCTCCGGACTGACTGATAATTCACCCCTCCACTTT.

The J gene is TRBJ2-7, the V gene TRBV9; D is ambiguous. Germline CDR1 reads SGDLS; CDR2 reads YYNGEE. V was shortened by 0 bases and J by 2 bases, with 6 bases between the two germline ends. CDR3 size: 13 residues. CDR3 DNA: TGTGCCAGCAGCGTAGACACGGCCTACGAGCAGTACTTC. The encoded protein is CASSVDTAYEQYF. Drawing the rest from reference TRBV9 and TRBJ2-7, the complete variable domain is DSGVTQTPKHLITATGQRVTLRCSPRSGDLSVYWYQQSLDQGLQFLIQYYNGEERAKGNILERFSAQQFPDLHSELNLSSLELGDSALYFCASSVDTAYEQYFGPGTRLTVT.

A remark on this clone: The sample has other DNA sequences that encode this CDR3 too. This chain connects TRBV28 to TRBJ1-5; D not certain. CDR1 and CDR2 from the germline V gene are MDHEN and SYDVKM. Trimming removed 7 bases at V and 9 bases at J, with 13 bases between. The CDR3 contains 12 residues. The CDR3 bases are TGTGCCAGCACCTCTCGGACTCCGCCCCAGCATTTT. Translated: CASTSRTPPQHF.